This T cell receptor (beta chain) came from a study of T cells after yellow fever vaccination. Only a few counts were recorded for this clonotype. A process of 5'RACE template switching, which added a universal primer site and UMIs, was used to make TCR cDNA. TCRdb fed the 5' RACE reads into MiXCR, producing one record per CDR3 protein. The table has just under 600,000 distinct CDR3 sequences, approximately 12% seen once. This CDR3 contains 15 residues. Trimming shortened V by 4 bases and J by 7 bases, and 17 bases separated the two germline ends. CDR1 and CDR2 (germline): MRHNA, SNTAGT. This sequence joins TRBV6-4 and TRBJ2-1; the D gene is possibly TRBD2 (7 bases). The TCR sequence derives from a man aged 25-40 years who received the YFV17D yellow fever vaccine. This specimen consisted of PBMCs, obtained on the day of the yellow fever booster vaccination. The CDR3, as DNA: TGTGCCAGCAGTGCGGGAGGAAAGGGGGAGAATGAGCAGTTCTTC. Encoded protein: CASSAGGKGENEQFF.